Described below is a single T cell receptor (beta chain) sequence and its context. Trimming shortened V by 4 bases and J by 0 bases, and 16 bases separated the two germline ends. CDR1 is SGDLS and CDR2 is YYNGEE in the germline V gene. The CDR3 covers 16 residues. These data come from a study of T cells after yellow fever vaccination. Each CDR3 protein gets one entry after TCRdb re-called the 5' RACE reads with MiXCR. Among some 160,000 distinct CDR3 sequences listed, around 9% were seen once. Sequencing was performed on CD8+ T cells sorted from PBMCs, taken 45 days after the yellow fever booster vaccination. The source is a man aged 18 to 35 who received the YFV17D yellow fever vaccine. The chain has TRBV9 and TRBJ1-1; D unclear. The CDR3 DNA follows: TGTGCCAGCAGCCCATTCGTCCTCGCCCTGAACACTGAAGCTTTCTTT. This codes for CASSPFVLALNTEAFF. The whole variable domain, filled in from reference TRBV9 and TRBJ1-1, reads DSGVTQTPKHLITATGQRVTLRCSPRSGDLSVYWYQQSLDQGLQFLIQYYNGEERAKGNILERFSAQQFPDLHSELNLSSLELGDSALYFCASSPFVLALNTEAFFGQGTRLTVV.